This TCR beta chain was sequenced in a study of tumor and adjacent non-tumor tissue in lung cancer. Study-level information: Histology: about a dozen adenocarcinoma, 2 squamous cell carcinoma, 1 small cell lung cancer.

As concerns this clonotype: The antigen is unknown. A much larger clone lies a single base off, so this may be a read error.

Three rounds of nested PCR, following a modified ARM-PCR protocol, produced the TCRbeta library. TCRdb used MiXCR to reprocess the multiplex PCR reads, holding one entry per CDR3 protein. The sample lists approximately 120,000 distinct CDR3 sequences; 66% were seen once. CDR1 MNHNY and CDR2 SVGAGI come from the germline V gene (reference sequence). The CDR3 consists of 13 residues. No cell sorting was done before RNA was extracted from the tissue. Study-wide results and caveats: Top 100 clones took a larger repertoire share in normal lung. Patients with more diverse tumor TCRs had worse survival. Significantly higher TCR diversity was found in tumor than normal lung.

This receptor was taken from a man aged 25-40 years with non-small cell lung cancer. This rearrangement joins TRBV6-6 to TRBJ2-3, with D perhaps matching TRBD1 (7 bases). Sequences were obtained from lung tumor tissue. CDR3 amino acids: CASSYGGTDTLYF. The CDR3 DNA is TGTGCCAGCAGTTACGGGGGGACAGATACGCTGTATTTT.